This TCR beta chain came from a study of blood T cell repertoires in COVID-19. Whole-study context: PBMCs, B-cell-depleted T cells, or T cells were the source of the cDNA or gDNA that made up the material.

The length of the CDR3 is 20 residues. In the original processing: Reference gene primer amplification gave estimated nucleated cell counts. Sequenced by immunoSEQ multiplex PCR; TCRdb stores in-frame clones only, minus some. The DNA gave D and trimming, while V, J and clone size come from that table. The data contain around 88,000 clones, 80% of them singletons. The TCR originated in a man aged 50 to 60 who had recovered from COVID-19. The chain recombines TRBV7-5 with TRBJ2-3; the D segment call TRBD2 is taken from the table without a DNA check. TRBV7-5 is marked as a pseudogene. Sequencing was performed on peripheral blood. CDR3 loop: CARSLGTSGVEPTRTDTQYF. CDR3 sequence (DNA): TGTGCCAGAAGCCTGGGGACTAGCGGGGTAGAGCCAACACGCACAGATACGCAGTATTTT.